One sample yielded the 24 T cell receptor beta chains listed below, sequenced in a study of identical twins. TCRdb re-analysed the 5' RACE reads in MiXCR, keeping a single row per CDR3 protein. The profile shows hundreds of thousands of distinct CDR3 sequences, 21% of them singletons. The sample was also linked to a second study, of T cells expressing NK-cell markers.

The sequenced sample consisted of PBMCs. These receptors all come from a woman between 18 and 29 years old in good health.

This clonotype has more than one count but fewer than ten. The V and J genes are TRBV20-1 and TRBJ2-7, with D perhaps TRBD2 (5 bases). Germline V gene data show CDR1 as DFQATT and CDR2 as SNEGSKA (reference sequence). V was shortened by 8 bases and J by 2 bases, with 16 bases between the two germline ends. The CDR3 length is 13 residues. The CDR3 nucleotides are TGCAGTACACTAGGACGGTCTCCCTACGAGCAGTACTTC. It codes for CSTLGRSPYEQYF.

The gene calls are TRBV12-5 and TRBJ2-5; no definite D call. CDR3 length: 13 residues. Per germline, CDR1 LGHNT and CDR2 FRNRAP. Between the trimmed V and J ends, which lost 6 bases and 5 bases, there was a span of 13 bases. The CDR3 loop is CASGSRNSETQYF. The CDR3 nucleotides are TGTGCTAGTGGAAGCAGGAATTCGGAGACCCAGTACTTC.

This clonotype was counted at least ten times. The gene calls are TRBV20-1 and TRBJ1-2; D gene ambiguous. Trimming shortened V by 5 bases and J by 7 bases, and 20 bases separated the two germline ends. The germline gives CDR1 DFQATT, CDR2 SNEGSKA (reference sequence). The CDR3 totals 14 residues. DNA for the CDR3: TGCAGTGCTTTTAAGGCCCTTAGGCGGGGTGGCTACACCTTC. It translates to CSAFKALRRGGYTF.

V and J are TRBV29-1 and TRBJ2-7; D is possibly TRBD2 (5 bases). The CDR3 runs to 14 residues. V was pared by 3 bases and J by 3 bases, with 15 bases between. Germline CDR1 SQVTM, CDR2 ANQGSEA. This CDR3 is CSVDGRTANYEQYF. The CDR3 bases are TGCAGCGTTGACGGAAGGACTGCCAACTACGAGCAGTACTTC.

This chain joins TRBV29-1 and TRBJ1-1; possible D gene TRBD1, 5 bases. This CDR3 contains 14 residues. Deletions cut 2 bases from V and 4 bases from J, with 14 bases between. Germline lookup yields CDR1 SQVTM and CDR2 ANQGSEA. The CDR3 nucleotides read TGCAGCGTTGAACGGAGGGGTCCGGCCACTGAAGCTTTCTTT. This encodes CSVERRGPATEAFF.

J is TRBJ2-5 and V is TRBV20-1; D possibly corresponds to TRBD2 (6 bases). The CDR3 has 14 amino acids. Trimming pared 5 bases from V and 4 bases from J, leaving 17 bases between. Germline-derived CDR1 and CDR2 are DFQATT and SNEGSKA (reference sequence). CDR3 sequence: CSAYGPTEGETQYF. CDR3 coding DNA: TGCAGTGCTTACGGGCCGACGGAGGGAGAGACCCAGTACTTC.

This clonotype was detected ten times or more. This chain uses TRBV12-3 or TRBV12-4 with TRBJ1-1; 8 bases fit TRBD1. The trim removed 6 bases at V and 4 bases at J, leaving 7 bases unmatched. The CDR3 length is 14 residues. The DNA for the CDR3 is TGTGCCAGCAGAGGACAGGGCGCGAGCACTGAAGCTTTCTTT. Translating gives CASRGQGASTEAFF.

J is TRBJ2-7 and V is TRBV27, with 7 bases fitting TRBD2. The V segment lost 4 bases and the J segment 2 bases; nucleotides outside the gene matches: 11. The CDR3 covers 16 residues. Germline V gene lookup returns CDR1 MNHEY and CDR2 SMNVEV (reference sequence). CDR3 DNA sequence: TGTGCCAGCAGTTACCGGCCGGGGGAGGGTGCCTACGAGCAGTACTTC. This gives the protein CASSYRPGEGAYEQYF.

V gene TRBV20-1 combines with J gene TRBJ1-1; D gene ambiguous. Germline V lookup: CDR1 DFQATT, CDR2 SNEGSKA (reference sequence). Trimming took 2 bases from V and 6 from J, leaving 13 bases between them. The CDR3 extends over 13 amino acids. The CDR3 DNA follows: TGCAGTGCTAGACGCCGTGGTTGGGCTGAAGCTTTCTTT. It encodes CSARRRGWAEAFF.

The rearrangement joins TRBV29-1 to TRBJ2-1, with D tentatively TRBD1 or TRBD2 (5 bases each). This CDR3 is built from 14 residues. Germline lookup yields CDR1 SQVTM and CDR2 ANQGSEA. The V gene lost 4 bases and the J gene lost 8 bases, with 18 bases spanning the gap. CDR3 in DNA: TGCAGCGTTGGTTGGGGGAGCCCTGGGGATGAGCAGTTCTTC. Protein: CSVGWGSPGDEQFF.

The chain employs TRBV10-3 and TRBJ2-4; maybe TRBD1 (5 bases). Looked up from germline, CDR1 is ENHRY and CDR2 is SYGVKD. Trimming took 0 bases from V and 6 from J, leaving 9 bases between them. This CDR3 comprises 14 residues. The CDR3 spells CAISESIRGNIQYF. The CDR3 nucleotides read TGTGCCATCAGTGAGTCGATTAGGGGAAACATTCAGTACTTC.

This clonotype has a count of ten or more. V and J are TRBV7-9 and TRBJ2-5; possibly TRBD2 for D (6 bases). Germline CDR1 and CDR2: SEHNR and FQNEAQ (reference sequence). This CDR3 has 16 amino acids. Trimming took off 1 base at V and 7 bases at J, with 19 bases between the two ends. Here the CDR3 DNA reads TGTGCCAGCAGCTTAGGAGTCAGGACTACCAGCAGGACCCAGTACTTC. Translation: CASSLGVRTTSRTQYF.

This rearrangement joins TRBV5-8 to TRBJ2-6; D unresolved. CDR3 size: 15 residues. CDR1 is SGHTS, CDR2 YDEGEE, per germline. V was cut by 6 bases and J by 1 base, with 11 bases left in between. The CDR3 loop is CASIFGESGANVLTF. DNA for the CDR3: TGTGCCAGCATCTTCGGCGAGTCTGGGGCCAACGTCCTGACTTTC.

V and J are TRBV12-3 or TRBV12-4 and TRBJ1-2, with 9 positions matching TRBD1. The CDR3 spans 15 residues. Germline trimming cut 6 bases from V and 8 bases from J; bases unmatched to any gene: 13. In DNA, the CDR3 is TGTGCCAGCAGCCACCTTTTGGACAGGGGAGGCGGCTACACCTTC. The encoded protein is CASSHLLDRGGGYTF.

The J gene is TRBJ1-1, the V gene TRBV6-1, with 7 bases fitting TRBD1. V was clipped by 5 bases and J by 4 bases; unmatched bases: 7. The CDR3 is 14 amino acids. The germline CDR1 and CDR2 sequences are MNHNS and SASEGT. CDR3 protein: CASSTQTGTTEAFF. The CDR3 DNA follows: TGTGCCAGCAGTACCCAGACAGGGACCACTGAAGCTTTCTTT.

The CDR3 spells CASSSVGTLGYEQYF. The DNA of the CDR3 is TGTGCCAGCAGCTCGGTTGGGACCTTGGGCTACGAGCAGTACTTC. The gene calls are TRBV5-5 and TRBJ2-7; D assignment may be TRBD1 or TRBD2 (5 bases each). Trimming cost V 3 bases and J 3 bases, with 16 bases left between them. Germline CDR1 is SGHKS and CDR2 is YYEKEE (reference sequence). The length of the CDR3 is 15 residues.

This clonotype was observed a handful of times. The chain is built from TRBV7-3 and TRBJ2-7; 14 nucleotides agree with TRBD2. Germline CDR1 reads SGHTA; CDR2 reads FQGTGA. Unmatched junction bases numbered 3, after V lost 5 bases and J lost 3 bases. This CDR3 comprises 15 residues. As DNA, the CDR3 is TGTGCCAGCAGCGGGACTAGCGGGGGAGTCTACGAGCAGTACTTC. Amino acids: CASSGTSGGVYEQYF.

The V gene is TRBV7-2, the J gene TRBJ2-1, with 10 positions matching TRBD2. V lost 2 bases to trimming and J lost 4 bases; unmatched junction nucleotides: 5. The V gene's germline CDR1 is SGHTA and CDR2 FQGNSA. This CDR3 has 16 amino acids. CDR3 in amino acids: CASSLLSSGGYNEQFF. CDR3 bases: TGTGCCAGCAGCTTACTGTCTAGCGGGGGATACAATGAGCAGTTCTTC.

This clonotype was seen more than once but under ten times. The V gene is TRBV6-6, the J gene TRBJ1-1; unclear D gene. Trimming took off 5 bases at V and 8 bases at J, with 6 bases between the two ends. This CDR3 comprises 10 residues. Germline CDR1 MNHNY, CDR2 SVGAGI (reference sequence). The DNA of the CDR3 is TGTGCCAGCAGTCGCCTCGAAGCTTTCTTT. Its protein is CASSRLEAFF.

In this sample, this clonotype turned up many times. This sequence joins TRBV27 and TRBJ2-1, with D perhaps matching TRBD2 (6 bases). The CDR3 covers 16 residues. In germline, CDR1 is MNHEY, CDR2 SMNVEV (reference sequence). V was pared by 6 bases and J by 0 bases, with 15 bases between. For the CDR3, the DNA is TGTGCCAGCAGCCCGAGGGACTTTAGCTCCTACAATGAGCAGTTCTTC. Protein sequence: CASSPRDFSSYNEQFF.

Only a few counts were recorded for this clonotype. The rearrangement uses TRBV7-2 and TRBJ2-1, with a possible D match to TRBD2 (6 bases). Germline CDR1 SGHTA, CDR2 FQGNSA. Deletions cut 2 bases from V and 10 bases from J, with 18 bases between. CDR3 size: 15 residues. CDR3 in DNA: TGTGCCAGCAGCTTACCGGGGGACTCCCGACACGAGCAGTTCTTC. Translated: CASSLPGDSRHEQFF.

DNA for the CDR3: TGCGCCAGCAGCTGGGCAAGGGCGGACAATGAGCAGTTCTTC. Amino acids: CASSWARADNEQFF. The chain is built from TRBV5-1 and TRBJ2-1; D uncertain. This CDR3 contains 14 residues. Germline V gene data show CDR1 as SGHRS and CDR2 as YFSETQ. The germline V and J ends were trimmed by 3 bases and 5 bases, with 12 bases remaining between them. Full variable domain (missing parts from reference TRBV5-1 and TRBJ2-1): KAGVTQTPRYLIKTRGQQVTLSCSPISGHRSVSWYQQTPGQGLQFLFEYFSETQRNKGNFPGRFSGRQFSNSRSEMNVSTLELGDSALYLCASSWARADNEQFFGPGTRLTVL.

The CDR3 here is CSAAAGQYEQYF. CDR3 DNA: TGCAGTGCCGCAGCGGGGCAATACGAGCAGTACTTC. The rearrangement uses TRBV20-1 and TRBJ2-7; 7 nucleotides line up with TRBD2. After removal of 6 bases from V and 4 bases from J, the junction contained 6 bases not matched to a gene. Germline CDR1 and CDR2: DFQATT and SNEGSKA (reference sequence). This CDR3 contains 12 residues.

V is TRBV6-5 and J is TRBJ2-7, with D uncertain. V lost 2 bases and J lost 0, with 11 bases in between. The CDR3 has 15 residues. From germline, CDR1 is MNHEY and CDR2 SVGAGI. The CDR3 DNA is TGTGCCAGCAGTTACGGAGACGCGCACTCCTACGAGCAGTACTTC. It translates to CASSYGDAHSYEQYF.